What follows are 16 T cell receptor beta chains derived from one specimen sequenced in a study of spatial heterogeneity in lung cancer. Time point here: sample taken at primary tumor resection. Researchers sequenced whole RNA taken from tumor, nontumor lung or frozen PBMC without sorting. MiXCR was run by TCRdb on the 5' RACE reads, yielding one entry per CDR3 protein. The sample gives tens of thousands of distinct CDR3 sequences, around 12% of which show up once; around 4.3% is in the top ten. The specimen comprised PBMCs, sampled at surgery. Every receptor here comes from a male donor with early-stage non-small cell lung cancer.

This clonotype turned up a few times. CDR3 coding DNA: TGTGCCAGCAGTGCCCTTATTAGCAATCAGCCCCAGCATTTT. Translating gives CASSALISNQPQHF. The V and J genes are TRBV6-1 and TRBJ1-5; D gene unclear. The germline CDR1 and CDR2 sequences are MNHNS and SASEGT. V was shortened by 4 bases and J by 0 bases, with 7 bases between the two germline ends. The CDR3 is made up of 14 amino acids.

The sample holds many counts of this clonotype. The chain joins TRBV6-5 to TRBJ1-1; D possibly corresponds to TRBD1 (5 bases). The germline V and J ends were trimmed by 10 bases and 3 bases, with 18 bases remaining between them. Germline V gene sequence: CDR1 MNHEY, CDR2 SVGAGI. The CDR3 runs 14 residues. This CDR3 reads CATSRSGRDTEAFF. DNA of the CDR3: TGTGCCACCTCCCGGTCGGGACGGGACACTGAAGCTTTCTTT.

The chain uses TRBV30 and TRBJ2-6; D is ambiguous. This CDR3 is 16 amino acids long. Germline CDR1 GTSNPN, CDR2 SVGIG (reference sequence). V was pared by 2 bases and J by 4 bases, with 15 bases between. CDR3 in amino acids: CAWSPFTPQGANVLTF. CDR3 coding DNA: TGTGCCTGGAGTCCTTTCACCCCGCAAGGGGCCAACGTCCTGACTTTC.

The chain combines TRBV4-2 with TRBJ2-7, with 9 bases that match TRBD2. The ends lost 1 base at V and 7 bases at J; junction bases unmatched: 11. Germline CDR1 LGHNA, CDR2 YNFKEQ. This CDR3 is 16 amino acids long. CDR3 amino acids: CASSQVDMRGGGEQYF. The CDR3 DNA is TGTGCCAGCAGCCAAGTAGATATGCGGGGGGGCGGGGAGCAGTACTTC.

This clonotype has more than one count but fewer than ten. The CDR3, as DNA: TGTGCCAGCGGTCCGGGACTGCTCCAAGAGACCCAGTACTTC. Residues: CASGPGLLQETQYF. The rearrangement joins TRBV27 to TRBJ2-5; TRBD2 might be the D (6 bases). The CDR3 length is 14 residues. V was clipped by 8 bases and J by 1 base, with 14 bases between them. CDR1 and CDR2 (germline): MNHEY, SMNVEV (reference sequence).

This clonotype was detected only a few times. V gene TRBV13 combines with J gene TRBJ2-2; D gene unclear. V was shortened by 5 bases and J by 6 bases, with 10 bases between the two germline ends. Germline CDR1 PRHDT, CDR2 FYEKMQ (reference sequence). This CDR3 contains 13 residues. This chain's CDR3 is CASSGQDAGELFF. The CDR3 region has the DNA TGTGCCAGCAGCGGCCAAGATGCCGGGGAGCTGTTTTTT. The full variable domain, completed using reference TRBV13 and TRBJ2-2, is AAGVIQSPRHLIKEKRETATLKCYPIPRHDTVYWYQQGPGQDPQFLISFYEKMQSDKGSIPDRFSAQQFSDYHSELNMSSLELGDSALYFCASSGQDAGELFFGEGSRLTVL.

This clonotype was seen just once. The chain recombines TRBV12-3 or TRBV12-4 with TRBJ1-1; D not resolved. Between the trimmed V and J ends, which lost 3 bases and 0 bases, there was a span of 8 bases. CDR3 length: 14 amino acids. CDR3 DNA sequence: TGTGCCAGCAGTTTCGAGGAGATGAACACTGAAGCTTTCTTT. Translation: CASSFEEMNTEAFF.

CDR3 protein: CASSSPTGTGFYEQYF. In DNA, the CDR3 is TGTGCCAGCAGTTCCCCGACCGGGACAGGGTTCTACGAGCAGTACTTC. V usage is TRBV7-9 and J usage is TRBJ2-7; 9 nucleotides line up with TRBD1. The CDR3 sequence is 16 residues long. With V trimmed by 6 bases and J by 3 bases, 12 bases remained unmatched. The germline V gene encodes CDR1 SEHNR and CDR2 FQNEAQ (reference sequence).

This clonotype was seen at least ten times. The chain combines TRBV7-9 with TRBJ1-1; perhaps TRBD1 as D (5 bases). The CDR3 runs 13 residues. The germline V and J ends were trimmed by 7 bases and 1 base, with 10 bases remaining between them. Per the germline V gene, CDR1 is SEHNR and CDR2 is FQNEAQ (reference sequence). In DNA, the CDR3 is TGTGCCAGCACCGAAGGGGAGAACACTGAAGCTTTCTTT. Its protein is CASTEGENTEAFF. The full variable domain, in which reference TRBV7-9 and TRBJ1-1 provide the parts outside the CDR3, is DTGVSQNPRHKITKRGQNVTFRCDPISEHNRLYWYRQTLGQGPEFLTYFQNEAQLEKSRLLSDRFSAERPKGSFSTLEIQRTEQGDSAMYLCASTEGENTEAFFGQGTRLTVV.

This clonotype was detected only a few times. This rearrangement joins TRBV29-1 to TRBJ2-2; either TRBD1 or TRBD2 may supply D (6 bases each). The CDR3 totals 15 residues. Germline lookup yields CDR1 SQVTM and CDR2 ANQGSEA. Trimming shortened V by 4 bases and J by 9 bases, and 21 bases separated the two germline ends. The CDR3 reads CSVAHGTLGGRELFF. The DNA of the CDR3 is TGCAGCGTTGCACACGGGACACTCGGAGGGAGGGAGCTGTTTTTT.

V is TRBV7-9 and J is TRBJ1-4; no definite D call. Germline lookup yields CDR1 SEHNR and CDR2 FQNEAQ (reference sequence). The CDR3 has 14 amino acids. The germline V and J ends were trimmed by 1 base and 6 bases, with 9 bases remaining between them. The CDR3 region has the DNA TGTGCCAGCAGCTTAGATGGAGGGCATGAAAAACTGTTTTTT. It encodes CASSLDGGHEKLFF.

The chain links TRBV19 to TRBJ1-6, with unresolved D. There are 12 residues in the CDR3. Germline V gene sequence: CDR1 LNHDA, CDR2 SQIVND (reference sequence). V was cut by 5 bases and J by 10 bases, with 9 bases left in between. As DNA, the CDR3 is TGTGCCAGTAGTGACGTGGTGTCACCCCTCCACTTT. It codes for CASSDVVSPLHF.

This clonotype showed up just a few times. This sequence joins TRBV12-5 and TRBJ2-7; D perhaps matches TRBD1 (6 bases). The length of the CDR3 is 13 residues. V gave up 6 bases and J gave up 3 bases, with 12 bases separating them. Germline V gene lookup returns CDR1 LGHNT and CDR2 FRNRAP. CDR3 nucleotide sequence: TGTGCTAGTGGCCCACCACAGGGCTACGAGCAGTACTTC. Amino acids: CASGPPQGYEQYF.

This clonotype was seen a few times. The chain recombines TRBV19 with TRBJ2-2; D is ambiguous. The CDR3 is made up of 16 amino acids. The germline V and J ends were trimmed by 2 bases and 3 bases, with 13 bases remaining between them. Germline V CDR1 and CDR2: LNHDA, SQIVND (reference sequence). CDR3 sequence reads: CASSIRPFMDTGELFF. DNA for the CDR3: TGTGCCAGTAGTATAAGGCCTTTCATGGACACCGGGGAGCTGTTTTTT.

This clonotype was counted only a few times. This chain uses TRBV18 with TRBJ1-1; D not certain. Deletions cut 1 base from V and 2 bases from J, with 8 bases between. This CDR3 region has 14 residues. Germline-derived CDR1 and CDR2 are KGHSH and LQKENI. The CDR3 DNA is TGTGCCAGCTCACCACAGGTCGGAAACACTGAAGCTTTCTTT. Translated: CASSPQVGNTEAFF. Full variable domain (remainder filled in from reference TRBV18 and TRBJ1-1): NAGVMQNPRHLVRRRGQEARLRCSPMKGHSHVYWYRQLPEEGLKFMVYLQKENIIDESGMPKERFSAEFPKEGPSILRIQQVVRGDSAAYFCASSPQVGNTEAFFGQGTRLTVV.

This chain links TRBV6-2 or TRBV6-3 with TRBJ2-3; 7 bases are shared with TRBD2. Germline CDR1 MNHEY, CDR2 SVGEGT. The V and J ends lost 8 bases and 4 bases, in that order; junction bases with no gene match: 12. This CDR3 contains 15 residues. The CDR3 loop reads CASSGLAVTSDTQYF. DNA for the CDR3: TGTGCCAGCTCGGGGCTAGCGGTAACCTCAGATACGCAGTATTTT.